This T cell receptor (beta chain) emerged from a study of CD8 T cells in ankylosing spondylitis. This clonotype occurred many times. Its specificity is unknown. General study results and limits: Certain motif variants had earlier been reported in reactive arthritis synovial fluid and blood. Several highly homologous variants made up a TCR beta motif, and this motif appeared characteristic of ankylosing spondylitis blood. Disease-linked clones reportedly concentrated significantly in matched ankylosing spondylitis synovial fluid.

One entry per CDR3 protein results from TCRdb running MiXCR on the 5' RACE reads. The data contain some 200,000 distinct CDR3 sequences, 18% of them singletons. The CDR3 sequence is 16 residues long. Germline V lookup: CDR1 MNHEY, CDR2 SVGEGT. V lost 5 bases, J lost 0 bases, and 4 bases stayed unmatched. The sample was blood, either unsorted or a sorted T cell fraction (not recorded which). The rearrangement uses TRBV6-2 or TRBV6-3 and TRBJ2-2, with 9 bases matching TRBD2. This TCR came from a male donor aged 10 to 30 with ankylosing spondylitis or in good health (not recorded which). The CDR3 region has the DNA TGTGCCAGCAGTAGGTCTAGCGGGACGAACACCGGGGAGCTGTTTTTT. As protein: CASSRSSGTNTGELFF.